Described below is a single T cell receptor (beta chain) sequence and its context. The data were obtained in a study of blood T cell repertoires in COVID-19. Study background: The United States, Italy and Spain were the sources of the acute and convalescent COVID-19 samples. The cDNA or gDNA used as material had been derived from T cells, B-cell-depleted T cells, or PBMCs.

After removal of 4 bases from V and 5 bases from J, the junction contained 9 bases not matched to a gene. This CDR3 is 15 amino acids long. Germline V gives CDR1 LNHDA, CDR2 SQIVND (reference sequence). As originally analysed: Nucleated cell number was recorded as an estimate derived from reference gene primer amplification. Measured with immunoSEQ multiplex PCR; TCRdb has only the in-frame clones, and not every one. That table gives V, J and clone size, and the DNA gave D and trimming. The sample shows a few hundred thousand clones, about 85% of them seen only once. The clonotype comes from a man aged 65 to 79 with acute or convalescent COVID-19. What was sequenced was peripheral blood. The rearrangement uses TRBV19 and TRBJ1-2; TRBD1 agrees at 8 bases. The CDR3 bases are TGTGCCAGTAGTAAGGGACAGGTGCTCCCGTATGGCTACACCTTC. It codes for CASSKGQVLPYGYTF.